The T cell receptor beta chain described here comes from a study of Ad26.COV2.S vaccination and SARS-CoV-2 variants. Study results and limitations: Total T cell responses were possibly underestimated by TCR breadth and depth analyses.

Trimming removed 7 bases at V and 1 base at J, with 19 bases between. Germline lookup yields CDR1 SGHRS and CDR2 YFSETQ. This CDR3 is 16 amino acids long. On this clone itself: Its specificity is not known.

As for treatment: some 19 received Ad26.COV2.S at low or high dose, single or two shots; 5 received placebo; per-sample allocation not given. Sampling took place 63 days after the first vaccine or placebo injection. Assay used: immunoSEQ multiplex PCR; TCRdb lists only in-frame clones, some missing. The sample includes under 550,000 clones, approximately 92% of them seen just once. This sample comprised peripheral blood, obtained in a trial of Ad26.COV2.S vaccine versus placebo. This chain links TRBV5-1 with TRBJ2-3, with D possibly being TRBD2 (6 bases). This sequence originates from a person between 18 and 65 years old who received the Ad26.COV2.S COVID-19 vaccine or a placebo. CDR3 residues: CASSPGGLARTDTQYF. CDR3 bases: TGCGCCAGCTCCCCAGGAGGGCTAGCCCGCACAGATACGCAGTATTTT. The complete variable domain, with remaining parts taken from reference TRBV5-1 and TRBJ2-3, reads KAGVTQTPRYLIKTRGQQVTLSCSPISGHRSVSWYQQTPGQGLQFLFEYFSETQRNKGNFPGRFSGRQFSNSRSEMNVSTLELGDSALYLCASSPGGLARTDTQYFGPGTRLTVL.